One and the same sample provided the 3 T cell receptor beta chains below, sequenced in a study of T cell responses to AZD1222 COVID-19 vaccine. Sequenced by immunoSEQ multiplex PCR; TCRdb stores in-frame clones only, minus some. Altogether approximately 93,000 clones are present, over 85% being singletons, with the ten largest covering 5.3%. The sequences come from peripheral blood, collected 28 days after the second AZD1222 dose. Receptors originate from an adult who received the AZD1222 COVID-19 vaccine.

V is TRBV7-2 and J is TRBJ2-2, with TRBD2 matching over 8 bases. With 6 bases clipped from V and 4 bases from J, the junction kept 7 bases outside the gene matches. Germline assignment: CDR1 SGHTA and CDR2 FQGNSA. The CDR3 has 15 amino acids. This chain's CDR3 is CASRIGGAVTGELFF. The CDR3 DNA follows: TGTGCCAGCAGAATCGGGGGGGCGGTCACCGGGGAGCTGTTTTTT.

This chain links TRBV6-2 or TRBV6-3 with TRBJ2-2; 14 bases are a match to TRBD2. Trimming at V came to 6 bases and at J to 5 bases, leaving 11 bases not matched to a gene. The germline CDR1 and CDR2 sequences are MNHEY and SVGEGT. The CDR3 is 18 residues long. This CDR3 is CASSHRGLAGGPTGELFF. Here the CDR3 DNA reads TGTGCCAGCAGCCACCGAGGACTAGCGGGGGGACCAACCGGGGAGCTGTTTTTT.

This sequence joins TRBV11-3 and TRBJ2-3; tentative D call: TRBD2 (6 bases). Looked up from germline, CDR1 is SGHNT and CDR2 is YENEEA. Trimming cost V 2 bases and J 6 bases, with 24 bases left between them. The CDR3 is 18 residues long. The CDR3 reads CASSLSRGSGPGYDTQYF. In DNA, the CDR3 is TGTGCCAGCAGCTTATCCCGGGGGTCGGGACCCGGGTACGATACGCAGTATTTT.